The 21 T cell receptor beta chains listed next were all sequenced from one sample in a study of PD-L1 blockade in urothelial cancer. Described time point: pretreatment peripheral blood. Sequencing used immunoSEQ multiplex PCR; TCRdb keeps in-frame clones, though not all of them. Altogether some 52,000 clones are present, approximately 77% being singletons, with the ten largest covering approximately 4.3%. Specimen: PBMCs, collected around atezolizumab (anti-PD-L1) treatment. These receptors were taken from a man aged 65-85 years with urothelial cancer.

This clone was seen repeatedly, ten times or more. V usage is TRBV29-1 and J usage is TRBJ1-1, with a tentative D call TRBD1 (5 bases). Looked up from germline, CDR1 is SQVTM and CDR2 is ANQGSEA. Trimming removed 5 bases at V and 1 base at J, with 17 bases between. The CDR3 runs 15 residues. The CDR3 region has the DNA TGCAGCGTTCCTATTATAGGCAGGGCGAACACTGAAGCTTTCTTT. It yields the protein CSVPIIGRANTEAFF.

This clone was detected a few times. This chain connects TRBV6-6 to TRBJ2-7; 8 bases fit TRBD2. V trimming: 2 bases; J trimming: 5 bases; junction bases outside the gene matches: 8. This CDR3 spans 15 amino acids. Germline-derived CDR1 and CDR2 are MNHNY and SVGAGI (reference sequence). The CDR3 here is CASSYAKAGADEQYF. CDR3 bases: TGTGCCAGCAGTTACGCGAAAGCGGGAGCGGACGAGCAGTACTTC.

This chain joins TRBV9 and TRBJ2-7; maybe TRBD1 (5 bases). CDR3 length: 14 residues. The V end lost 4 bases, the J end lost 0 bases, and 11 bases lay between the germline ends. Looked up from germline, CDR1 is SGDLS and CDR2 is YYNGEE. This CDR3 reads CASSPGHLSYEQYF. Written as DNA, the CDR3 is TGTGCCAGCAGCCCCGGACACCTCTCCTACGAGCAGTACTTC.

The gene calls are TRBV5-1 and TRBJ2-7; D is possibly TRBD2 (5 bases). V shed 2 bases and J shed 5 bases, with 11 bases lying between them. The CDR3 spans 13 residues. Germline CDR1 reads SGHRS; CDR2 reads YFSETQ. In nucleotides, the CDR3 is TGCGCCAGCAGCTTCGGGTCGAGGGACGAGCAGTACTTC. It specifies CASSFGSRDEQYF.

The chain is built from TRBV9 and TRBJ2-2; D is possibly TRBD1 (5 bases). The CDR3 runs to 16 residues. Germline CDR1 is SGDLS and CDR2 is YYNGEE. Trimming took off 0 bases at V and 6 bases at J, with 15 bases between the two ends. In DNA form, the CDR3 reads TGTGCCAGCAGCGTAGAAGCAGGGTTCAGAGCCGGGGAGCTGTTTTTT. The encoded protein is CASSVEAGFRAGELFF.

V usage is TRBV11-3 and J usage is TRBJ1-2, with D unresolved. Trimming pared 5 bases from V and 2 bases from J, leaving 12 bases between. The V gene's germline CDR1 is SGHNT and CDR2 YENEEA. This CDR3 region has 14 residues. CDR3: CASSHTWENYGYTF. The CDR3 region has the DNA TGTGCCAGCAGCCATACCTGGGAGAACTATGGCTACACCTTC.

The chain is built from TRBV7-2 and TRBJ2-3, with TRBD1 as a possible D gene (6 bases). The CDR3 has 14 residues. The ends were cut back, 1 base at V and 4 bases at J, with 9 bases in the middle. The germline V gene encodes CDR1 SGHTA and CDR2 FQGNSA. The CDR3 DNA reads as TGTGCCAGCAGCTTAGACAGGGCCCCAGATACGCAGTATTTT. Amino acids: CASSLDRAPDTQYF.

The chain recombines TRBV2 with TRBJ1-1; TRBD1 might be the D (5 bases). Germline loops: CDR1 SNHLY, CDR2 FYNNEI. The CDR3 contains 14 residues. Deletions cut 4 bases from V and 3 bases from J, with 12 bases between. The CDR3: CASSVRRGDTEAFF. The CDR3 nucleotides are TGTGCCAGCAGTGTCCGTCGGGGGGACACTGAAGCTTTCTTT.

This clone was observed once. DNA for the CDR3: TGTGCCAGCTCGGGGGGCGGGGACAGGGGTTTTTTACAGTACTTC. This codes for CASSGGGDRGFLQYF. This chain connects TRBV6-6 to TRBJ2-7; 10 nucleotides line up with TRBD1. The CDR3 is made up of 15 amino acids. Per germline, CDR1 MNHNY and CDR2 SVGAGI (reference sequence). J lost 10 bases, V lost 8 bases, and 17 bases had no gene match.

Concerning this clone itself: The sample has other DNA sequences that encode this CDR3 too. The chain joins TRBV6-5 to TRBJ2-3, with 9 bases lining up with TRBD1. Germline CDR1 MNHEY, CDR2 SVGAGI. CDR3 length: 14 amino acids. Trimming removed 6 bases from V and 3 bases from J; junction bases left unmatched: 4. The CDR3 spells CASRRGQGTDTQYF. In DNA, the CDR3 is TGTGCCAGCAGACGAGGACAGGGGACAGATACGCAGTATTTT.

The chain links TRBV4-3 to TRBJ1-6, with a possible D match to TRBD1 (6 bases). Trimming cost V 4 bases and J 6 bases, with 19 bases left between them. Germline CDR1 and CDR2: LGHNA and YSLEER. This CDR3 is built from 17 residues. CDR3: CASSLEGGGGLNSPLHF. CDR3 sequence (DNA): TGCGCCAGCAGCCTAGAAGGGGGTGGGGGCCTTAATTCACCCCTCCACTTT.

The rearrangement uses TRBV7-2 and TRBJ1-3; D possibly corresponds to TRBD1 (5 bases). The germline gives CDR1 SGHTA, CDR2 FQGNSA. The CDR3 has 14 residues. Trimming cost V 4 bases and J 8 bases, with 15 bases left between them. The CDR3 bases are TGTGCCAGCAGCTCCTACGACAGCGTCCACACCATATATTTT. Encoded protein: CASSSYDSVHTIYF.

The chain joins TRBV5-1 to TRBJ1-2, with 7 positions matching TRBD1. Trimming at V came to 0 bases and at J to 2 bases, leaving 7 bases not matched to a gene. Germline CDR1 reads SGHRS; CDR2 reads YFSETQ. The CDR3 length is 16 residues. DNA of the CDR3: TGCGCCAGCAGCTTGGGGACAGGAGTAGTCAACTATGGCTACACCTTC. Protein sequence: CASSLGTGVVNYGYTF.

The CDR3 loop reads CASSLIQPAGSTEAFF. DNA of the CDR3: TGTGCCAGCAGCTTGATTCAACCCGCGGGGAGCACTGAAGCTTTCTTT. The rearrangement joins TRBV5-6 to TRBJ1-1, with no clear D. Germline assignment: CDR1 SGHDT and CDR2 YYEEEE. Trimming left V 1 base short and J 4 bases short, with 17 bases between. The CDR3 extends over 16 amino acids.

The chain recombines TRBV6-1 with TRBJ2-4, with 7 positions matching TRBD2. The CDR3 covers 16 residues. Germline CDR1 MNHNS, CDR2 SASEGT. With 4 bases clipped from V and 0 bases from J, the junction kept 6 bases outside the gene matches. CDR3 loop: CASSGGGGLAKNIQYF. The CDR3 DNA sequence: TGTGCCAGCAGTGGTGGGGGGGGTCTAGCCAAAAACATTCAGTACTTC.

This clone occurred a few times. V is TRBV7-9 and J is TRBJ1-4, with unresolved D. The CDR3 sequence is 13 residues long. CDR1 is SEHNR and CDR2 is FQNEAQ in the germline V gene (reference sequence). V lost 5 bases and J 5 bases, leaving 9 bases between the germline ends. The CDR3 bases are TGTGCCAGCAGCCTCGAGTCGAATGAAAAACTGTTTTTT. Translating gives CASSLESNEKLFF.

This clone was seen a few times. The rearrangement links TRBV6-5 to TRBJ1-5; maybe TRBD1 (6 bases). This CDR3 spans 15 amino acids. Trimming took off 2 bases at V and 6 bases at J, with 14 bases between the two ends. The V gene's germline CDR1 is MNHEY and CDR2 SVGAGI. This CDR3 is CASSYAGVDGQPQHF. The CDR3 region has the DNA TGTGCCAGCAGTTACGCAGGGGTAGATGGTCAGCCCCAGCATTTT.

The rearrangement joins TRBV6-6 to TRBJ2-3; 8 nucleotides line up with TRBD1. CDR3 length equals 16 residues. The trim removed 4 bases at V and 4 bases at J, leaving 10 bases unmatched. The germline CDR1 and CDR2 sequences are MNHNY and SVGAGI (reference sequence). CDR3 loop: CASSLGTNRGADTQYF. In DNA form, the CDR3 reads TGTGCCAGCAGTTTGGGCACCAACAGGGGGGCAGATACGCAGTATTTT.

CDR3 in amino acids: CASSLVGGLAGLEQYF. CDR3 DNA: TGTGCCAGCAGCTTGGTCGGCGGACTAGCGGGCCTCGAGCAGTACTTC. The genes are TRBV5-5 and TRBJ2-7; TRBD2 matches 11 bases. With V trimmed by 0 bases and J by 6 bases, 8 bases remained unmatched. The CDR3 covers 16 residues. The germline gives CDR1 SGHKS, CDR2 YYEKEE (reference sequence).

This clone occurred a few times. This sequence joins TRBV18 and TRBJ1-4, with a weak D call TRBD1 (6 bases). There are 13 residues in the CDR3. The V and J ends lost 2 bases and 8 bases respectively, with 9 bases between them. Germline V CDR1 and CDR2: KGHSH, LQKENI. DNA of the CDR3: TGTGCCAGCTCACCAGGGGACAAAGAAAAACTGTTTTTT. This translates into CASSPGDKEKLFF.

The rearrangement links TRBV9 to TRBJ2-7; D is unclear. CDR3 length: 13 residues. Trimming took 4 bases from V and 3 from J, leaving 11 bases between them. Germline V CDR1 and CDR2: SGDLS, YYNGEE. Here the CDR3 reads CASSPRNSYEQYF. The CDR3 region has the DNA TGTGCCAGCAGCCCCAGAAACAGCTACGAGCAGTACTTC.